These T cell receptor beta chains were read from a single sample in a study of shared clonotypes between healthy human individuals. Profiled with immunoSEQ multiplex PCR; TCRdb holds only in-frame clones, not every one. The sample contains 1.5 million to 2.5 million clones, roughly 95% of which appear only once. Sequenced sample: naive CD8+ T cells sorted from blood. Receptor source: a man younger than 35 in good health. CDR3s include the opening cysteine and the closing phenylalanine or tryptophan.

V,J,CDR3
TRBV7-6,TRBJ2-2,CASSLPVSGRENTGELFF
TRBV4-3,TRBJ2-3,CASSHGLAGDTQYF
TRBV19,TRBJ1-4,CASSAGLSEKLFF
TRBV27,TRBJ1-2,CASSLRRNYGYTF
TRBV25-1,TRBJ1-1,CASSGEDRGRAFSAFF
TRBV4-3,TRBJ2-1,CASSQASGSSYNEQFF
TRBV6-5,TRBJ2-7,CASSYGESYEQYF
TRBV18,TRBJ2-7,CASSPSRDGFGWYEQYF
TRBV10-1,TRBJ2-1,CASSEYTGLYNEQFF
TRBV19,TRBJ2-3,CASSIVVGTGITDTQYF
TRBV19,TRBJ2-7,CASSPRTGVYEQYF
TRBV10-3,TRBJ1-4,CAISDLPGGRVEKLFF
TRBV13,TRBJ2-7,CASSLNPDSSYEQYF
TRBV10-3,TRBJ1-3,CAISQGLGGNTIYF
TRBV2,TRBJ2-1,CASKETGGGEQFF